A selection of T cell receptor beta chains follows, all from one sample in a study of CD8+CD57+ T cells in acquired aplastic anemia. TCRdb redid the calling of the reads with MiXCR, one entry per CDR3 protein. This repertoire shows some 280,000 distinct CDR3 sequences, 45% to 65% found once; its top ten account for 8%. The sample was sorted CD4+, CD8+, or CD8+CD57+ T cells (not recorded which) from PBMCs. The receptors stem from a human donor with severe aplastic anemia or a healthy control (not recorded which). Each CDR3 is given with its conserved first and last residue. A D gene is named only where the DNA matches it firmly. Rows may omit the clone size; those that give it use once, few, many or a size class.

v_call	d_call	clone_size	j_call	cdr3_nt	cdr3_aa
TRBV7-3	-	-	TRBJ2-7	TGTGCCAGCAGCCTGGACAGTGACCTATACGAGCAGTACTTC	CASSLDSDLYEQYF
TRBV29-1	TRBD2	-	TRBJ2-2	TGCAGCGTTGCAAGCGGGATAAACACCGGGGAGCTGTTTTTT	CSVASGINTGELFF
TRBV14	TRBD1	-	TRBJ1-2	TGTGCCAGCAGCCAAGAGGCAGGGGGCGTGGGCTACACCTTC	CASSQEAGGVGYTF
TRBV14	-	-	TRBJ2-7	TGTGCCAGCAGCCAGAGACTCTTCGTCTACTTC	CASSQRLFVYF
TRBV20-1	-	many	TRBJ1-2	-	CSAGTGTGNYGCTF
TRBV24-1	TRBD2	many	TRBJ2-1	TGTGCCACCAGTGATCCACAAGGGACTAGCGGGGGAGCGTACAATGAGCAGTTCTTC	CATSDPQGTSGGAYNEQFF
TRBV20-1	-	once	TRBJ2-1	TGCAGTGCTAGAGATACATTGGGGGGCGACTACAATGAGCAGTTCTTC	CSARDTLGGDYNEQFF
TRBV7-9	-	-	TRBJ1-2	TGTGCCAGCAGCGATACCCGTATTCCTAACTATGGCTACACCTTC	CASSDTRIPNYGYTF
TRBV4-3	-	many	TRBJ1-1	TGCGCCAGCAGCCAAGATTTACAGAACACTGAAGCTTTCTTT	CASSQDLQNTEAFF
TRBV7-3	-	-	TRBJ2-7	TGTGCCAGCAGCCCCAACCCGTCTGTGAGGTACGAGCAGTACTTC	CASSPNPSVRYEQYF
TRBV7-3	-	many	TRBJ1-1	TGTGCCAGCAGCTCGGAGCCGAACACTGAAGCTCTCTTT	CASSSEPNTEALF
TRBV29-1	TRBD2	few	TRBJ2-1	TGCAGCGTTAGCCGGACTAGCGGGTACAATGAGCAGTTCTTC	CSVSRTSGYNEQFF
TRBV20-1	-	-	TRBJ2-3	TGCAGTGCCACCCGGGGGACAGATACGCAGTATTTT	CSATRGTDTQYF
TRBV5-1	-	many	TRBJ2-7	TGCGCCAGCAGCTTCCAGGGGTACGAGCAGTACTTC	CASSFQGYEQYF
TRBV5-4	-	-	TRBJ1-3	TGTGCCAGCAGCTTGACCGGAAACACCATATATTTT	CASSLTGNTIYF
TRBV18	-	few	TRBJ2-5	TGTGCCAGCTCACCTGCCGGACTTCAAGAGACCCAGTACTTC	CASSPAGLQETQYF
TRBV19	-	many	TRBJ2-3	TGTGCCAGTAGTATTGGCGTGATCACAGATACGCAGTATTTT	CASSIGVITDTQYF
TRBV2	-	-	TRBJ1-5	TGTGCCAGCAGTCGAAGCCAGAATCAGCCCCAGCATTTT	CASSRSQNQPQHF
TRBV7-9	-	few	TRBJ2-6	TGTGCCAGCAGGCCCTCTGGGGCCAACGTCCTGACTTTC	CASRPSGANVLTF
TRBV15	-	-	TRBJ1-2	TGTGCCACCAGCAGTTCATCGGGGGTTGGCTACACCTTC	CATSSSSGVGYTF
TRBV6-5	-	many	TRBJ1-2	TGTGCCAGCAAGCCGACCCCATTCTATGGCTACACCTTC	CASKPTPFYGYTF
TRBV2	-	few	TRBJ2-1	TGTGCCATCTCGGACAGTGCCAATGAGCAGTTCTTC	CAISDSANEQFF
TRBV7-3	TRBD1	few	TRBJ1-1	TGTGCCAGCAGATCCACAGGGGGAATGAACACTGAAGCTTTCTTT	CASRSTGGMNTEAFF
TRBV7-3	-	-	TRBJ1-2	TGTGCCAGCAGCTTACCCCGGTTGGCACCGGGTGTAGTGTATAGGCTCTACACCTTC	CASSLPRLAPGVVYRLYTF
TRBV7-2	-	-	TRBJ2-3	TGTGCCAGCAGCTTAGGCCACAAGTATACGCAGTATTTT	CASSLGHKYTQYF
TRBV2	-	many	TRBJ1-6	TGTGCCAGCAGTGGACAGGCAGATAATTCACCCCTCCACTTT	CASSGQADNSPLHF
TRBV24-1	-	-	TRBJ2-1	TGTGCCACCAGTGAGCCCACAGGCGATGAGCAGTTCTTC	CATSEPTGDEQFF
TRBV7-6	-	-	TRBJ1-4	TGTGCCAGCAGCTTTTCTGTTGCAACTAATGAAAAACTGTTTTTT	CASSFSVATNEKLFF
TRBV29-1	-	-	TRBJ2-2	TGCAGCGGCAAGACAGGGACGGGGGACACCGGGGAGCTGTTTTTT	CSGKTGTGDTGELFF
TRBV19	TRBD1	many	TRBJ2-5	TGTGCCAGTAGTATAGGGACGGGACAGGGAGAGACCCAGTACTTC	CASSIGTGQGETQYF
TRBV7-6	-	-	TRBJ2-3	TGTGTCAGCAGCTTAGCTTGGGGCGGCACAGATACGCAGTATTTT	CVSSLAWGGTDTQYF
TRBV20-1	-	-	TRBJ2-5	TGCAGTGCTCCGGAGGCGGGGTGGGCCTACGAGCAGGACTTC	CSAPEAGWAYEQDF
TRBV7-9	TRBD1	-	TRBJ1-1	TGTGGTACAGGGGACACTGAAGCTCTCTTT	CGTGDTEALF
TRBV11-2	-	many	TRBJ2-7	TGTGCCAGCAGCTTAGCCGGGGGTAAGCAGTACTTC	CASSLAGGKQYF
TRBV10-3	-	-	TRBJ1-2	TGTGCCATCAGGACAGGAACCTATGGCTACACCTTC	CAIRTGTYGYTF
TRBV20-1	TRBD2	-	TRBJ2-1	TGCAGTGCTATCCTAGCGGGAGGACGGGGAAATGAGCAGTTCTTC	CSAILAGGRGNEQFF
TRBV20-1	-	-	TRBJ2-1	TGCAGTGCCAAGAGGACAACGGTTGACCCAACTAATGAGCAGTTCTTC	CSAKRTTVDPTNEQFF
TRBV2	-	-	TRBJ2-5	TGTGCCAGCAGTGAATGGCCCAGTGGAGAGACCCAGTACTTC	CASSEWPSGETQYF
TRBV20-1	TRBD2	-	TRBJ2-2	TGCAGTGCCCGTAGCGGGAGTACCCCCGGGGAGCTGTTTTTT	CSARSGSTPGELFF
TRBV2	-	-	TRBJ2-7	TGTGCCAGCAGTGATCAGCGGAACTCCTACGAGCAGTACTTC	CASSDQRNSYEQYF